The rows below give T cell receptor beta chains drawn from one sample of a study of blood T cell repertoires in COVID-19. Sequencing was performed with immunoSEQ multiplex PCR; in TCRdb, only in-frame clones are kept and a portion is missing. Of about 210,000 clones listed, 82% are singletons. The material sequenced was peripheral blood. These receptors all come from a woman in her 70s with COVID-19, enrolled during active disease. Both conserved end residues are part of each CDR3. The D gene is left open where the match is weak. A clone size is listed for some rows: how often the clone was seen (once, few, many), or a class if it is expanded.

j_gene: TRBJ1-6; abundance: NA; v_gene: TRBV4-1; d_gene: TRBD1; CDR3nt: TGCGCCAGCAGCCAAGTGGAGACAGGGATTTCACCCCTCCACTTT; CDR3aa: CASSQVETGISPLHF
j_gene: TRBJ1-1; abundance: NA; v_gene: TRBV28; d_gene: NA; CDR3nt: TGTGCCAGCCGAGTGGGGGCTCGCACTGAAGCTTTCTTT; CDR3aa: CASRVGARTEAFF
j_gene: TRBJ2-7; abundance: once; v_gene: TRBV9; d_gene: NA; CDR3nt: TGTGCCAGCAGCGTAGGAGGTACTGTGGACAGTACTCCCACACAGTACTTC; CDR3aa: CASSVGGTVDSTPTQYF
j_gene: TRBJ2-7; abundance: few; v_gene: TRBV18; d_gene: NA; CDR3nt: TGTGCCAGCTCACCTGACAGGATCTCCTACGAGCAGTACTTC; CDR3aa: CASSPDRISYEQYF
j_gene: TRBJ1-1; abundance: NA; v_gene: TRBV5-6; d_gene: NA; CDR3nt: TGTGCCAGCAGCCCGGGTCACGCGACGGGAAACACTGAAGCTTTCTTT; CDR3aa: CASSPGHATGNTEAFF
j_gene: TRBJ1-5; abundance: NA; v_gene: TRBV3-1/TRBV3-2; d_gene: NA; CDR3nt: TGTGCCAGCAGCCTCACGTCCGGGTTCAATCAGCCCCAGCATTTT; CDR3aa: CASSLTSGFNQPQHF
j_gene: TRBJ1-4; abundance: NA; v_gene: TRBV5-4; d_gene: NA; CDR3nt: TGTGCCAGCAGCTTGGGCTCAGTTACCCACCCGGGTAATGAAAAACTGTTTTTT; CDR3aa: CASSLGSVTHPGNEKLFF
j_gene: TRBJ2-1; abundance: NA; v_gene: TRBV20-1; d_gene: NA; CDR3nt: TGCAGTGCCGGAGGGCCGGATGAGCAGTTCTTC; CDR3aa: CSAGGPDEQFF
j_gene: TRBJ1-2; abundance: once; v_gene: TRBV28; d_gene: TRBD1; CDR3nt: TGTGCCAGCAGATCGACGGGACAGGGGGGTGGCTACACCTTC; CDR3aa: CASRSTGQGGGYTF
j_gene: TRBJ2-5; abundance: many; v_gene: TRBV29-1; d_gene: NA; CDR3nt: TGCAGCGCCATACTATGGACAGCCCCCCAGACCCAGTACTTC; CDR3aa: CSAILWTAPQTQYF
j_gene: TRBJ1-2; abundance: NA; v_gene: TRBV6-1; d_gene: TRBD1; CDR3nt: TGTGCCAGCAGTGAAGGCCGACAGGGGTATGGCTACACCTTC; CDR3aa: CASSEGRQGYGYTF
j_gene: TRBJ2-1; abundance: NA; v_gene: TRBV5-1; d_gene: NA; CDR3nt: TGCGCCAGCAGCTTACCCGGGACAATAACTAATAATGAGCAGTTCTTC; CDR3aa: CASSLPGTITNNEQFF
j_gene: TRBJ1-4; abundance: few; v_gene: TRBV9; d_gene: TRBD1; CDR3nt: TGTGCCAGCAGCGCCCGACAGGGGAGCGATGAAAAACTGTTTTTT; CDR3aa: CASSARQGSDEKLFF
j_gene: TRBJ2-4; abundance: NA; v_gene: TRBV5-4; d_gene: TRBD2; CDR3nt: TGTGCCAGCAGCCCGGGACTAGCGGGAGCCCATGGGAACATTCAGTACTTC; CDR3aa: CASSPGLAGAHGNIQYF
j_gene: TRBJ1-5; abundance: NA; v_gene: TRBV19; d_gene: TRBD1; CDR3nt: TGTGCCAGTAGTATTACAGGGGTACAGCCCCAGCATTTT; CDR3aa: CASSITGVQPQHF
j_gene: TRBJ1-6; abundance: NA; v_gene: TRBV27; d_gene: NA; CDR3nt: TGTGCCAGCAGCCTCACCGGGGTAGGAGATAATTCACCCCTCCACTTT; CDR3aa: CASSLTGVGDNSPLHF
j_gene: TRBJ1-1; abundance: NA; v_gene: TRBV14; d_gene: TRBD1; CDR3nt: TGTGCCAGCAGCCAAGATACAGGGGCCAGCACTGAAGCTTTCTTT; CDR3aa: CASSQDTGASTEAFF
j_gene: TRBJ2-4; abundance: NA; v_gene: TRBV25-1; d_gene: NA; CDR3nt: TGTGCCAGCAGTGGATACGACAGGACAAACATTCAGTACTTC; CDR3aa: CASSGYDRTNIQYF
j_gene: TRBJ2-5; abundance: NA; v_gene: TRBV28; d_gene: TRBD2; CDR3nt: TGTGCCAGCAGCCCTTCTAGCGGGGAAATGGAGACCCAGTACTTC; CDR3aa: CASSPSSGEMETQYF
j_gene: TRBJ2-5; abundance: NA; v_gene: TRBV12-2; d_gene: NA; CDR3nt: TGTGCAAGTCGCTTAAGGGAGCTATCACACCAAGAGACCCAGTACTTC; CDR3aa: CASRLRELSHQETQYF
j_gene: TRBJ1-5; abundance: few; v_gene: TRBV28; d_gene: TRBD1; CDR3nt: TGTGCCAGCAGTTTAAGCGGACAGGGTCGCCAGCATTTT; CDR3aa: CASSLSGQGRQHF
j_gene: TRBJ2-3; abundance: few; v_gene: TRBV6-1; d_gene: NA; CDR3nt: TGTGCCAGCAGTGAAGCACTCGGTCCAGATACGCAGTATTTT; CDR3aa: CASSEALGPDTQYF
j_gene: TRBJ1-4; abundance: NA; v_gene: TRBV7-2; d_gene: NA; CDR3nt: TGTGCCAGCAGTCCCGGCGGCGGGTTTAATGAAAAACTGTTTTTT; CDR3aa: CASSPGGGFNEKLFF
j_gene: TRBJ1-1; abundance: NA; v_gene: TRBV28; d_gene: TRBD1; CDR3nt: TGTGCCAGCAGGAGGGGGCTGAACACTGAAGCTTTCTTT; CDR3aa: CASRRGLNTEAFF